The entry below gives a single T cell receptor (beta chain) sequence along with its context. The sample comes from a study of patients and donors after allogeneic stem cell transplantation. This CDR3 has 13 amino acids. After removal of 6 bases from V and 6 bases from J, the junction contained 7 bases not matched to a gene. Using its own MiXCR run on the RT-PCR reads, TCRdb lists one record per CDR3 protein. The top ten hold 6% of the sample, which has about 960,000 distinct CDR3 sequences, approximately 19% seen once. This clonotype was sampled from a human donor who was either an allogeneic HSCT recipient or a stem cell or donor lymphocyte infusion donor (not recorded which). It is not recorded whose cells these are; they may come from a transplant donor. The chain employs TRBV12-3 or TRBV12-4 and TRBJ2-7; 8 nucleotides line up with TRBD1. Sequencing was done on a sample of blood, either unsorted or a sorted T cell fraction (not recorded which). In DNA, the CDR3 is TGTGCCAGCAGCCCCGGGACAGGCCTCGAGCAGTACTTC. It encodes CASSPGTGLEQYF.